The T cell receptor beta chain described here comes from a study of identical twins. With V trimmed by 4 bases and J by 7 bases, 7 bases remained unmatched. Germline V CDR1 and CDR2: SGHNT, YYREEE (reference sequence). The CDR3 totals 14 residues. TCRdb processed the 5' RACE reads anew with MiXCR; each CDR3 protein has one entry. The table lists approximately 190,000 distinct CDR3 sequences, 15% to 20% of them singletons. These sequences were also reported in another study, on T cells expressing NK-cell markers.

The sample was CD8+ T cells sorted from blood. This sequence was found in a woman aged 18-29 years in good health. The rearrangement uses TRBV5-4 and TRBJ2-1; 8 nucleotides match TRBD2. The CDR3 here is CASSPGLVLNEQFF. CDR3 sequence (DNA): TGTGCCAGCAGCCCGGGACTAGTCTTAAATGAGCAGTTCTTC.